This TCR beta chain was sequenced in a study of blood T cells in healthy people across ages. Study background: For every two T cells, template switching captured about one barcoded beta molecule.

Study-level points and caveats: TCR beta diversity was tightly associated with the proportion of naive T cells. Without sorted subsets, naive and antigen-experienced compartments could not be conclusively compared.

A sample-barcoded 5' primer and a J-beta primer mix were used in a second PCR of about 6 to 11 cycles. All samples yielded 3 million or more CDR3-containing paired-end reads. TCRdb independently ran MiXCR on the 5' RACE reads; one entry per CDR3 protein. The data contain about 1.8 million distinct CDR3 sequences, roughly 52% of them seen just once; the ten biggest clones take up around 2.1%. This clonotype appeared a few times. The antigen is unknown. Germline V gene sequence: CDR1 SGHAT, CDR2 FQDESV (reference sequence). V dropped 5 bases and J dropped 1 base, with 11 bases sitting between them. The CDR3 covers 15 residues.

J is TRBJ2-2 and V is TRBV11-1; D is uncertain. The source is a middle-aged woman in good health. The sample comprised blood. The DNA for the CDR3 is TGTGCCAGCAGCCTTGGACCATTGAACACCGGGGAGCTGTTTTTT. Translated, it gives CASSLGPLNTGELFF.